The 31 T cell receptor beta chains in this list originate from one sample, sequenced in a study of shared clonotypes between healthy human individuals. Using immunoSEQ multiplex PCR, the repertoire was profiled, and TCRdb retains in-frame clones only, with some absent. Among 850,000 to 1,200,000 clones listed, under 80% were seen once. The sample comprised memory CD4+ T cells sorted from blood. Subset defined: CD45RA-negative fraction. Receptors originate from a man between 18 and 29 years old in good health.

The chain joins TRBV5-4 to TRBJ1-2; perhaps TRBD1 as D (5 bases). Germline V gives CDR1 SGHNT, CDR2 YYREEE (reference sequence). The CDR3 loop spans 16 amino acids. V lost 0 bases to trimming and J lost 4 bases, with 16 bases between them. The CDR3 is CASSLGTGPVVYGYTF. The CDR3 DNA follows: TGTGCCAGCAGCTTGGGAACAGGTCCCGTCGTCTATGGCTACACCTTC. Combining the CDR3 with reference TRBV5-4 and TRBJ1-2 gives the whole variable domain ETGVTQSPTHLIKTRGQQVTLRCSSQSGHNTVSWYQQALGQGPQFIFQYYREEENGRGNFPPRFSGLQFPNYSSELNVNALELDDSALYLCASSLGTGPVVYGYTFGSGTRLTVV.

The genes are TRBV4-3 and TRBJ2-1, with TRBD2 matching over 13 bases. After removal of 0 bases from V and 5 bases from J, the junction contained 7 bases not matched to a gene. There are 18 residues in the CDR3. Germline CDR1 reads LGHNA; CDR2 reads YSLEER. CDR3 loop: CASSQDKTSGRIHNEQFF. As DNA, the CDR3 is TGCGCCAGCAGCCAAGATAAGACTAGCGGGAGGATTCACAATGAGCAGTTCTTC.

The rearrangement uses TRBV7-9 and TRBJ2-7; D might be TRBD1 (5 bases). The V gene's germline CDR1 is SEHNR and CDR2 FQNEAQ (reference sequence). V was shortened by 0 bases and J by 4 bases, with 10 bases between the two germline ends. The CDR3 runs 14 residues. CDR3 nucleotide sequence: TGTGCCAGCAGCTTAGCAGGGGTCTCTTACGAGCAGTACTTC. Protein product: CASSLAGVSYEQYF.

The J gene is TRBJ1-3, the V gene TRBV9; 12 bases are shared with TRBD1. CDR1 and CDR2 (germline): SGDLS, YYNGEE. The CDR3 is made up of 19 amino acids. V trimming: 0 bases; J trimming: 0 bases; junction bases outside the gene matches: 7. CDR3 sequence: CASSVEGGTGGHSGNTIYF. The CDR3 DNA sequence: TGTGCCAGCAGCGTAGAGGGAGGGACAGGGGGCCACTCTGGAAACACCATATATTTT. The full variable domain, completed using reference TRBV9 and TRBJ1-3, is DSGVTQTPKHLITATGQRVTLRCSPRSGDLSVYWYQQSLDQGLQFLIQYYNGEERAKGNILERFSAQQFPDLHSELNLSSLELGDSALYFCASSVEGGTGGHSGNTIYFGEGSWLTVV.

V and J are TRBV6-1 and TRBJ2-7; D unresolved. Trimming removed 6 bases at V and 0 bases at J, with 12 bases between. The germline gives CDR1 MNHNS, CDR2 SASEGT. The CDR3 has 14 residues. CDR3 DNA sequence: TGTGCCAGCAGCGGCGGTGGGAACTCCTACGAGCAGTACTTC. This gives the protein CASSGGGNSYEQYF.

CDR3 sequence: CASRGPGTGPYEQYF. In DNA, the CDR3 is TGTGCCAGCAGGGGCCCCGGGACAGGGCCCTACGAGCAGTACTTC. This chain links TRBV6-1 with TRBJ2-7, with 9 bases that match TRBD1. V lost 6 bases, J lost 2 bases, and 8 bases stayed unmatched. CDR3 length equals 15 residues. CDR1 MNHNS and CDR2 SASEGT come from the germline V gene.

This chain links TRBV30 with TRBJ2-1; D gene unclear. CDR3 length: 13 residues. V was shortened by 1 base and J by 6 bases, with 10 bases between the two germline ends. Per germline, CDR1 GTSNPN and CDR2 SVGIG (reference sequence). The CDR3 protein is CAWSAGLLNEQFF. The CDR3 coding sequence is TGTGCCTGGAGTGCCGGCCTCCTCAATGAGCAGTTCTTC.

This clone was observed a single time. V is TRBV9 and J is TRBJ2-1; 12 bases match TRBD1. CDR1 and CDR2 (germline): SGDLS, YYNGEE. CDR3 length equals 15 residues. The J segment lost 8 bases and the V segment lost 1 base, leaving 4 bases of the junction unmatched. CDR3 protein: CASSVQGQGADEQFF. The CDR3 nucleotides read TGTGCCAGCAGCGTACAGGGACAGGGGGCGGATGAGCAGTTCTTC. The full variable domain, completed using reference TRBV9 and TRBJ2-1, is DSGVTQTPKHLITATGQRVTLRCSPRSGDLSVYWYQQSLDQGLQFLIQYYNGEERAKGNILERFSAQQFPDLHSELNLSSLELGDSALYFCASSVQGQGADEQFFGPGTRLTVL.

This clone was recorded only once. This chain joins TRBV18 and TRBJ2-7; 7 bases map to TRBD2. Germline loops: CDR1 KGHSH, CDR2 LQKENI. The V segment lost 6 bases and the J segment 1 base; nucleotides outside the gene matches: 9. The CDR3 totals 15 residues. CDR3 protein: CASSPTGGFSYEQYF. As DNA, the CDR3 is TGTGCCAGCTCGCCCACGGGGGGATTTTCCTACGAGCAGTACTTC.

The genes are TRBV28 and TRBJ2-6; 7 nucleotides line up with TRBD2. The junction had 5 bases not matched to a gene; V was cut back by 5 bases and J by 4 bases. The CDR3 is made up of 15 amino acids. Germline assignment: CDR1 MDHEN and CDR2 SYDVKM. CDR3 protein: CASSRRGTGANVLTF. DNA of the CDR3: TGTGCCAGCAGTCGGCGGGGGACCGGGGCCAACGTCCTGACTTTC.

The chain is built from TRBV5-4 and TRBJ1-1; a weak D match, TRBD1 (6 bases). The germline gives CDR1 SGHNT, CDR2 YYREEE (reference sequence). This CDR3 has 16 residues. With 3 bases removed from V and 2 bases from J, the gap between germline ends came to 17 bases. The CDR3 loop reads CASSSPTGDLNTEAFF. CDR3 coding DNA: TGTGCCAGCAGCTCTCCGACAGGTGACCTTAACACTGAAGCTTTCTTT.

This sequence joins TRBV18 and TRBJ1-1; D gene ambiguous. This CDR3 is 14 amino acids long. CDR1 is KGHSH and CDR2 is LQKENI in the germline V gene. Trimming removed 6 bases from V and 5 bases from J, with 16 bases in between. The CDR3 region is CASSVAARRTEAFF. The CDR3 coding sequence is TGTGCCAGCTCCGTAGCGGCTAGAAGGACTGAAGCTTTCTTT.

About this clone: The same CDR3 also results from other DNA sequences found in this sample. The V and J genes are TRBV28 and TRBJ1-2; 7 bases are a match to TRBD1. The germline CDR1 and CDR2 sequences are MDHEN and SYDVKM. The CDR3 is made up of 15 amino acids. Trimming cost V 5 bases and J 4 bases; bases outside gene matches: 10. The CDR3 DNA reads TGTGCCAGCAGTCCCCCAGGGGGACAGCTCTATGGCTACACCTTC. Protein product: CASSPPGGQLYGYTF.

The rearrangement uses TRBV5-1 and TRBJ2-1, with D perhaps given as TRBD1 or TRBD2 (6 bases each). The CDR3 consists of 13 residues. With 7 bases removed from V and 8 bases from J, the gap between germline ends came to 16 bases. CDR1 is SGHRS and CDR2 is YFSETQ in the germline V gene. CDR3 sequence reads: CASGHPGGHEQFF. The CDR3 DNA reads as TGCGCCAGCGGTCACCCTGGGGGGCATGAGCAGTTCTTC.

This chain joins TRBV6-1 and TRBJ1-1, with D perhaps TRBD1 (6 bases). V lost 5 bases, J lost 4 bases, and 14 bases lay in between. Germline V CDR1 and CDR2: MNHNS, SASEGT. The CDR3 runs 14 residues. The CDR3 spells CASSLGTSGTEAFF. Written as DNA, the CDR3 is TGTGCCAGCAGTTTAGGGACATCTGGCACTGAAGCTTTCTTT.

The chain couples TRBV28 to TRBJ1-4; D might be TRBD1 (6 bases). Germline V gene lookup returns CDR1 MDHEN and CDR2 SYDVKM. The CDR3 is 15 residues long. V lost 8 bases and J lost 4, with 17 bases in between. The CDR3 sequence is CASAIAGAGNEKLFF. CDR3 nucleotides: TGTGCCAGCGCCATTGCGGGGGCCGGTAATGAAAAACTGTTTTTT.

The chain carries TRBV4-1 and TRBJ1-1; 7 positions agree with TRBD1. The germline V gene has CDR1 MGHRA and CDR2 YSYEKL. There are 16 residues in the CDR3. V trimming: 6 bases; J trimming: 0 bases; junction bases outside the gene matches: 10. The CDR3 sequence: CASRKEGAYMNTEAFF. For the CDR3, the DNA is TGCGCCAGCAGAAAAGAGGGGGCTTACATGAACACTGAAGCTTTCTTT.

The chain links TRBV5-1 to TRBJ1-4; the match to TRBD1 covers 8 bases. Germline V gene sequence: CDR1 SGHRS, CDR2 YFSETQ. The V gene end was trimmed by 2 bases and the J gene end by 6 bases; junction bases not matched to a gene: 15. The CDR3 length is 18 residues. DNA for the CDR3: TGCGCCAGCAGCTTTGACGGACAGGGAACAAGGGTCGATGAAAAACTGTTTTTT. This gives the protein CASSFDGQGTRVDEKLFF. Variable domain in full (rest from reference TRBV5-1 and TRBJ1-4): KAGVTQTPRYLIKTRGQQVTLSCSPISGHRSVSWYQQTPGQGLQFLFEYFSETQRNKGNFPGRFSGRQFSNSRSEMNVSTLELGDSALYLCASSFDGQGTRVDEKLFFGSGTQLSVL.

The genes are TRBV19 and TRBJ1-1; D not resolved. Germline CDR1 LNHDA, CDR2 SQIVND (reference sequence). The CDR3 length is 15 residues. The V and J ends lost 3 bases and 0 bases respectively, with 11 bases between them. In nucleotides, the CDR3 is TGTGCCAGTAGTATGGCGGGGAGAATGAACACTGAAGCTTTCTTT. This gives the protein CASSMAGRMNTEAFF.

This clone was seen a single time. The J gene is TRBJ1-2, the V gene TRBV10-3; a possible D gene is TRBD1 (5 bases). The ends were cut back, 4 bases at V and 8 bases at J, with 14 bases in the middle. The CDR3 spans 13 residues. Looked up from germline, CDR1 is ENHRY and CDR2 is SYGVKD. The CDR3 region has the DNA TGTGCCATCAGTGGTGGGGGTTTGTGGGGCTACACCTTC. Amino acid sequence: CAISGGGLWGYTF.

Only one count was recorded for this clone. The gene calls are TRBV2 and TRBJ2-7; 11 positions match TRBD1. From germline, CDR1 is SNHLY and CDR2 FYNNEI. Trimming cost V 8 bases and J 4 bases; bases outside gene matches: 10. The CDR3 spans 15 residues. CDR3 DNA sequence: TGTGCCAGCGAAAGTGGGGGACAGGGGGGTTACGAGCAGTACTTC. Translating it yields CASESGGQGGYEQYF.

V usage is TRBV19 and J usage is TRBJ1-1; possible D gene TRBD1, 6 bases. The length of the CDR3 is 13 residues. Looked up from germline, CDR1 is LNHDA and CDR2 is SQIVND (reference sequence). The V and J ends lost 7 bases and 0 bases respectively, with 9 bases between them. The CDR3: CASKDRLNTEAFF. DNA for the CDR3: TGTGCCAGTAAGGACAGATTGAACACTGAAGCTTTCTTT. Full variable domain (outside the CDR3, taken from reference TRBV19 and TRBJ1-1): DGGITQSPKYLFRKEGQNVTLSCEQNLNHDAMYWYRQDPGQGLRLIYYSQIVNDFQKGDIAEGYSVSREKKESFPLTVTSAQKNPTAFYLCASKDRLNTEAFFGQGTRLTVV.

The genes are TRBV28 and TRBJ2-5; 12 nucleotides match TRBD1. V lost 5 bases and J lost 9; bases outside the gene matches: 10. Per the germline V gene, CDR1 is MDHEN and CDR2 is SYDVKM. The CDR3 sequence is 15 residues long. CDR3 in amino acids: CASSLGTGGDLAQYF. In nucleotides, the CDR3 is TGTGCCAGCAGTCTAGGGACAGGGGGCGATTTGGCCCAGTACTTC.

The genes are TRBV30 and TRBJ1-5, with D possibly being TRBD1 (5 bases). V lost 3 bases to trimming and J lost 6 bases, with 15 bases between them. The length of the CDR3 is 14 residues. Germline V lookup: CDR1 GTSNPN, CDR2 SVGIG (reference sequence). For the CDR3, the DNA is TGTGCCTGGAGCCTAATGGGGGTTACTCAGCCCCAGCATTTT. This sequence encodes CAWSLMGVTQPQHF. The full variable domain, rest sourced from reference TRBV30 and TRBJ1-5, is SQTIHQWPATLVQPVGSPLSLECTVEGTSNPNLYWYRQAAGRGLQLLFYSVGIGQISSEVPQNLSASRPQDRQFILSSKKLLLSDSGFYLCAWSLMGVTQPQHFGDGTRLSIL.

The chain combines TRBV27 with TRBJ2-5, with D perhaps TRBD1 (6 bases). Germline-derived CDR1 and CDR2 are MNHEY and SMNVEV (reference sequence). The CDR3 runs to 16 residues. V was trimmed by 4 bases and J by 4 bases, leaving 19 bases between them. The CDR3 bases are TGTGCCAGCAGTTCAGCTCTGTTAGGACAGCGAGAGACCCAGTACTTC. It codes for CASSSALLGQRETQYF.

This chain uses TRBV7-2 with TRBJ2-7, with TRBD2 identical over 8 bases. Trimming removed 1 base from V and 6 bases from J; junction bases left unmatched: 8. The germline CDR1 and CDR2 sequences are SGHTA and FQGNSA. The CDR3 is made up of 15 amino acids. The CDR3 sequence: CASSLEGAGVGEQYF. The CDR3 coding sequence is TGTGCCAGCAGCTTAGAAGGAGCGGGAGTGGGCGAGCAGTACTTC. The full variable domain, completed using reference TRBV7-2 and TRBJ2-7, is GAGVSQSPSNKVTEKGKDVELRCDPISGHTALYWYRQSLGQGLEFLIYFQGNSAPDKSGLPSDRFSAERTGGSVSTLTIQRTQQEDSAVYLCASSLEGAGVGEQYFGPGTRLTVT.

V and J are TRBV18 and TRBJ1-2; D ambiguous. Trimming removed 1 base from V and 3 bases from J, with 9 bases in between. CDR1 and CDR2 from the germline V gene are KGHSH and LQKENI. The CDR3 has 14 residues. CDR3 DNA: TGTGCCAGCTCACCACAGGCGGGTGACTATGGCTACACCTTC. Translation gives CASSPQAGDYGYTF.

The genes are TRBV2 and TRBJ1-2; 10 nucleotides match TRBD1. V was clipped by 8 bases and J by 0 bases; unmatched bases: 3. This CDR3 region has 14 residues. Germline V gene lookup returns CDR1 SNHLY and CDR2 FYNNEI. This CDR3 is CASRQGATNYGYTF. The DNA of the CDR3 is TGTGCCAGCCGACAGGGGGCCACTAACTATGGCTACACCTTC. The full variable domain, completed using reference TRBV2 and TRBJ1-2, is EPEVTQTPSHQVTQMGQEVILRCVPISNHLYFYWYRQILGQKVEFLVSFYNNEISEKSEIFDDQFSVERPDGSNFTLKIRSTKLEDSAMYFCASRQGATNYGYTFGSGTRLTVV.

The chain carries TRBV10-3 and TRBJ2-2; 8 nucleotides line up with TRBD1. V lost 4 bases and J lost 5; bases outside the gene matches: 9. CDR1 ENHRY and CDR2 SYGVKD come from the germline V gene. This CDR3 is 16 amino acids long. CDR3 region: CAISAWGTGGTGELFF. The CDR3 nucleotides are TGTGCCATCAGTGCCTGGGGAACAGGGGGAACCGGGGAGCTGTTTTTT.

This chain joins TRBV5-4 and TRBJ1-4; the D is unclear. The CDR3 has 14 amino acids. V lost 0 bases to trimming and J lost 4 bases, with 7 bases between them. Germline CDR1 reads SGHNT; CDR2 reads YYREEE (reference sequence). The CDR3 region is CASSLGRINEKLFF. DNA of the CDR3: TGTGCCAGCAGCTTGGGCCGGATTAATGAAAAACTGTTTTTT.

The CDR3 reads CASSQLLQGAMSKLFF. Written as DNA, the CDR3 is TGTGCCAGCAGCCAGCTCCTACAGGGGGCAATGTCAAAACTGTTTTTT. The V and J genes are TRBV27 and TRBJ1-4, with 9 bases lining up with TRBD1. This CDR3 region has 16 residues. Germline V gene sequence: CDR1 MNHEY, CDR2 SMNVEV (reference sequence). V dropped 6 bases and J dropped 10; count of bases not matched to a gene: 15.